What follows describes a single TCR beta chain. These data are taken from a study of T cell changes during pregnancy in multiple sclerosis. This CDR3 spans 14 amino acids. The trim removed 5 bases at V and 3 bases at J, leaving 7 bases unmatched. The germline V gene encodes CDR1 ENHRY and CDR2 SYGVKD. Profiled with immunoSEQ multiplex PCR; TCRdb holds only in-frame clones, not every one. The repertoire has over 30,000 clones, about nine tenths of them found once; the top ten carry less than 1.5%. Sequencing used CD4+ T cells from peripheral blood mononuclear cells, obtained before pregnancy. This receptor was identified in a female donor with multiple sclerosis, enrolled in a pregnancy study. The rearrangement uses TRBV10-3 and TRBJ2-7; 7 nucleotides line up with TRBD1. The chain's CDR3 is CAISPNRDSYEQYF. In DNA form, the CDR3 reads TGTGCCATCAGTCCCAACCGGGACAGCTACGAGCAGTACTTC.